Below are 23 T cell receptor beta chains sequenced from a single sample in a study of immune characterization of retroperitoneal liposarcoma. MiXCR, run by TCRdb on the PCR reads, gives a single entry per CDR3 protein. The sample shows roughly 9,800 distinct CDR3 sequences, around a quarter of them seen only once. The source material was blood. The receptors derive from a male donor with retroperitoneal liposarcoma.

The rearrangement uses TRBV11-3 and TRBJ2-5; perhaps D is TRBD1 or TRBD2 (6 bases each). V gave up 3 bases and J gave up 4 bases, with 9 bases separating them. Germline CDR1 is SGHNT and CDR2 is YENEEA. CDR3 length equals 13 residues. CDR3 nucleotide sequence: TGTGCCAGCAGCTTTAGGGGGGCAGAGACCCAGTACTTC. The encoded protein is CASSFRGAETQYF.

Worth noting for this clonotype: A single base separates this from a much larger clone, so it may be a read error. The chain is built from TRBV5-1 and TRBJ2-1; D could derive from TRBD1 or TRBD2 (7 bases each). Germline CDR1 SGHRS, CDR2 YFSETQ. The CDR3 has 14 residues. The V end lost 4 bases, the J end lost 13 bases, and 21 bases lay between the germline ends. In nucleotides, the CDR3 is TGCGCCAGCAGCCAGACAGGGAGGGGAGAGACCCAGTTCTTC. Its protein is CASSQTGRGETQFF. The whole variable domain, remainder taken from reference TRBV5-1 and TRBJ2-1, is KAGVTQTPRYLIKTRGQQVTLSCSPISGHRSVSWYQQTPGQGLQFLFEYFSETQRNKGNFPGRFSGRQFSNSRSEMNVSTLELGDSALYLCASSQTGRGETQFFGPGTRLTVL.

The chain joins TRBV27 to TRBJ2-3; D may be TRBD1 or TRBD2 (6 bases each). The CDR3 extends over 11 amino acids. CDR1 and CDR2 from the germline V gene are MNHEY and SMNVEV (reference sequence). Trimming stripped 8 bases from V and 9 bases from J, with 12 bases between. CDR3 loop: CASRQGRTQYF. In DNA form, the CDR3 reads TGTGCCAGCCGTCAGGGGAGGACGCAGTATTTT.

This clonotype was picked up a small number of times. V gene TRBV20-1 combines with J gene TRBJ2-1, with D perhaps given as TRBD1 or TRBD2 (6 bases each). The germline gives CDR1 DFQATT, CDR2 SNEGSKA (reference sequence). This CDR3 spans 16 amino acids. V lost 3 bases, J lost 9 bases, and 24 bases lay in between. This chain's CDR3 is CSARGGGPGEAGEQFF. Here the CDR3 DNA reads TGCAGTGCTAGGGGGGGCGGCCCTGGGGAGGCCGGTGAGCAGTTCTTC.

This clonotype has just a few counts. V and J are TRBV3-1 and TRBJ2-1; D remains unclear. CDR1 is LGHDT, CDR2 YNNKEL, per germline (reference sequence). Trimming removed 1 base at V and 0 bases at J, with 13 bases between. This CDR3 region has 17 residues. The DNA of the CDR3 is TGTGCCAGCAGCCAAGGTCCCGTTGAGAGCTCCTACAATGAGCAGTTCTTC. This codes for CASSQGPVESSYNEQFF.

CDR3 region: CASSRTGSSTDTQYF. CDR3 sequence (DNA): TGCGCCAGCAGCCGGACAGGGTCTAGCACAGATACGCAGTATTTT. This chain uses TRBV5-1 with TRBJ2-3; TRBD1 matches at 8 bases. This CDR3 is 15 amino acids long. Losses at the gene ends were 4 bases for V and 0 bases for J; bases not matched to a gene: 4. In germline, CDR1 is SGHRS, CDR2 YFSETQ. Full variable domain (rest looked up from reference TRBV5-1 and TRBJ2-3): KAGVTQTPRYLIKTRGQQVTLSCSPISGHRSVSWYQQTPGQGLQFLFEYFSETQRNKGNFPGRFSGRQFSNSRSEMNVSTLELGDSALYLCASSRTGSSTDTQYFGPGTRLTVL.

The DNA of the CDR3 is TGCGCCAGCAGCCAAGATGGGGATGCAACTAATGAAAAACTGTTTTTT. Its protein product is CASSQDGDATNEKLFF. The chain has TRBV4-1 and TRBJ1-4; D unresolved. Trimming cost V 0 bases and J 0 bases, with 8 bases left between them. CDR3 length equals 16 residues. Per the germline V gene, CDR1 is MGHRA and CDR2 is YSYEKL.

In this sample, this clonotype turned up many times. J is TRBJ2-3 and V is TRBV6-1; weak D call: TRBD1 (5 bases). This CDR3 comprises 14 residues. Germline V gives CDR1 MNHNS, CDR2 SASEGT. V lost 3 bases to trimming and J lost 4 bases, with 11 bases between them. CDR3 bases: TGTGCCAGCAGTGACACTACAGGTTCAGATACGCAGTATTTT. Its translation is CASSDTTGSDTQYF.

As to this clonotype: A much bigger clone sits one base away, suggesting this may be a read error. The genes are TRBV6-1 and TRBJ2-1, with TRBD2 as a possible D gene (5 bases). Germline CDR1 is MNHNS and CDR2 is SASEGT. This CDR3 comprises 13 residues. V was cut by 3 bases and J by 10 bases, with 13 bases left in between. CDR3 nucleotides: TGTGCCAGCAGTGACCGGGGATCCTACGAGCAGTTCTTC. This encodes CASSDRGSYEQFF.

This clonotype counts as large (0.1 to 1%). The chain joins TRBV6-1 to TRBJ1-1, with a possible D match to TRBD1 (5 bases). Deletions cut 11 bases from V and 2 bases from J, with 12 bases between. CDR1 MNHNS and CDR2 SASEGT come from the germline V gene. The CDR3 runs 12 residues. The CDR3 DNA reads as TGTGCCGGGGGTGCACGCAACACTGAAGCTTTCTTT. Translation: CAGGARNTEAFF.

The table lists this clonotype with many counts. The chain has TRBV4-1 and TRBJ2-5; TRBD2 aligns across 9 bases. V gave up 0 bases and J gave up 5 bases; unmatched junction bases: 7. The CDR3 runs 16 residues. The germline V gene has CDR1 MGHRA and CDR2 YSYEKL. This CDR3 is CASSQDPTSGWETQYF. The CDR3 nucleotides read TGCGCCAGCAGCCAAGACCCGACTAGCGGATGGGAGACCCAGTACTTC.

This clonotype is termed medium-sized (0.01 to 0.1%). This chain joins TRBV12-3 or TRBV12-4 and TRBJ1-2; no reliable D call. The V gene lost 5 bases and the J gene lost 1 base, with 17 bases spanning the gap. The CDR3 covers 16 residues. The CDR3 protein is CASSLAIGPINYGYTF. The CDR3 nucleotides are TGTGCCAGCAGTCTTGCGATCGGACCAATTAACTATGGCTACACCTTC.

This clonotype was seen repeatedly, ten times or more. The chain's CDR3 is CASSYSGTSNQPQHF. For the CDR3, the DNA is TGTGCCAGCAGTTACTCAGGGACGAGCAATCAGCCCCAGCATTTT. V and J are TRBV6-6 and TRBJ1-5; D is perhaps TRBD1 (5 bases). V dropped 0 bases and J dropped 1 base, with 7 bases sitting between them. This CDR3 comprises 15 residues. Germline V gene data show CDR1 as MNHNY and CDR2 as SVGAGI (reference sequence).

In regard to this clonotype: Because it lacks the conserved phenylalanine or tryptophan at the end, this CDR3 is likely a read error. The limits of the CDR3 on the DNA are not certain, so only TCRdb's listed CDR3 is given. The V call is TRBV27, the J call TRBJ2-1. Germline loops: CDR1 MNHEY, CDR2 SMNVEV (reference sequence). From its first to its last residue, the CDR3 has 8 amino acids. The CDR3 sequence is CASSSQFL.

This clonotype was seen repeatedly, ten times or more. The chain couples TRBV27 to TRBJ2-1; no definite D call. This CDR3 has 15 residues. The germline gives CDR1 MNHEY, CDR2 SMNVEV (reference sequence). The V and J ends lost 4 bases and 2 bases respectively, with 12 bases between them. CDR3 amino acids: CASSSSFGTYNEQFF. In DNA, the CDR3 is TGTGCCAGCAGTTCGAGTTTTGGGACCTACAATGAGCAGTTCTTC.

This clonotype showed up many times. The genes are TRBV12-3 or TRBV12-4 and TRBJ2-1; 12 nucleotides align to TRBD2. This CDR3 is 19 amino acids long. Trimming took 6 bases from V and 0 from J; bases not matched to a gene: 12. The CDR3 loop reads CASRGPGLAGSSSYNEQFF. CDR3 nucleotides: TGTGCCAGCAGGGGACCGGGACTAGCGGGTTCGAGCTCCTACAATGAGCAGTTCTTC.

This clonotype was found many times. The CDR3 spells CASSEDRGDTEAFF. The CDR3 DNA follows: TGTGCCAGCAGTGAAGACAGGGGGGACACTGAAGCTTTCTTT. V gene TRBV6-1 combines with J gene TRBJ1-1; 8 nucleotides agree with TRBD1. Germline loops: CDR1 MNHNS, CDR2 SASEGT. Trimming removed 1 base from V and 3 bases from J; junction bases left unmatched: 1. The CDR3 is 14 residues long.

This clonotype was seen ten or more times. The CDR3 DNA reads TGTGCCAGCAGTGAAGCCGGACAAAACGGGTCACCCCTCCACTTT. Its translation: CASSEAGQNGSPLHF. This rearrangement joins TRBV6-1 to TRBJ1-6; a weak D match, TRBD1 (5 bases). This CDR3 comprises 15 residues. The germline V gene encodes CDR1 MNHNS and CDR2 SASEGT. Trimming removed 0 bases at V and 10 bases at J, with 13 bases between.

This clonotype was counted at least ten times. The chain carries TRBV6-1 and TRBJ2-2; a weak D match, TRBD2 (6 bases). With 8 bases removed from V and 6 bases from J, the gap between germline ends came to 10 bases. This CDR3 contains 12 residues. Germline values: CDR1 MNHNS, CDR2 SASEGT. CDR3 DNA sequence: TGTGCCAGCCGGTGGGGGGCCGGGGAGCTGTTTTTT. Its translation: CASRWGAGELFF.

The rearrangement uses TRBV4-1 and TRBJ2-5; possibly TRBD1 for D (8 bases). The last part of the DNA fits TRBJ2-7 better; the J call may be wrong. Germline V gene lookup returns CDR1 MGHRA and CDR2 YSYEKL. This CDR3 comprises 15 residues. The CDR3 is CASSPLQGGLYEQYF. In nucleotides, the CDR3 is TGCGCCAGCAGCCCCCTACAGGGGGGGCTATACGAGCAGTACTTC.

V usage is TRBV20-1 and J usage is TRBJ2-5; D uncertain. V lost 1 base and J lost 1, with 16 bases in between. Germline lookup yields CDR1 DFQATT and CDR2 SNEGSKA (reference sequence). The CDR3 contains 16 residues. This chain's CDR3 is CSARAPRRRLQETQYF. The CDR3 coding sequence is TGCAGTGCTAGAGCCCCCCGCCGCAGGCTCCAAGAGACCCAGTACTTC.

This clonotype has only a few counts. This chain links TRBV27 with TRBJ2-7; 7 bases are shared with TRBD1. Germline V lookup: CDR1 MNHEY, CDR2 SMNVEV (reference sequence). J gave up 3 bases and V 5 bases, and 7 bases lay outside the gene matches. CDR3 length: 14 amino acids. CDR3 nucleotides: TGTGCCAGCAGTCAAAGGGCAGGGGGCTACGAGCAGTACGTC. This gives the protein CASSQRAGGYEQYV.

Concerning this clonotype itself: This clone may be a read error of a much larger clone one base away. The chain joins TRBV6-1 to TRBJ2-1; possibly TRBD2 for D (7 bases). This CDR3 comprises 14 residues. The ends were cut back, 8 bases at V and 13 bases at J, with 24 bases in the middle. In germline, CDR1 is MNHNS, CDR2 SASEGT. The DNA for the CDR3 is TGTGCCAGCGGGGGGGCGGGGGAGCAAGAGACCCAGTTCTTC. This encodes CASGGAGEQETQFF.